This T cell receptor (beta chain) comes out of a study of response to subunit inactivated influenza vaccine. Trimming cost V 2 bases and J 4 bases, with 11 bases left between them. Germline lookup yields CDR1 SGHDN and CDR2 FVKESK. The CDR3 extends over 14 amino acids. Study-level points and caveats: Each seasonal influenza vaccination, the authors suggested, recruits few new T cells.

To note about this clonotype: Its antigen is currently unknown.

From the RT-PCR reads, TCRdb called clonotypes with MiXCR, one entry per CDR3 protein. The sample comprises under 800,000 distinct CDR3 sequences, around 13% of which are singletons, and around 6.5% rests with the top ten. The receptor comes from a man in his forties or fifties who received an inactivated influenza vaccine. V is TRBV14 and J is TRBJ1-2; no definite D call. The source material was PBMCs from blood, sampled around two weeks before vaccination. The CDR3: CASSQQLTLYGYTF. In nucleotides, the CDR3 is TGTGCCAGCAGCCAACAGCTGACCCTCTATGGCTACACCTTC.